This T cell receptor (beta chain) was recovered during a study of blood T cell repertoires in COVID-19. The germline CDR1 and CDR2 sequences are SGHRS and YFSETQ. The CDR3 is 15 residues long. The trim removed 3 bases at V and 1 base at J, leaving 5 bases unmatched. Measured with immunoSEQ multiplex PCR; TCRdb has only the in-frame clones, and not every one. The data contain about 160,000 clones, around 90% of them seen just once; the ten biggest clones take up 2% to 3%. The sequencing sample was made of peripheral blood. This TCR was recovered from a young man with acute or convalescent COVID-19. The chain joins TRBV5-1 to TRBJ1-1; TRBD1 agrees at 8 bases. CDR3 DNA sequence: TGCGCCAGCAGCTCGGGAGGACAGGGGAACACTGAAGCTTTCTTT. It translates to CASSSGGQGNTEAFF. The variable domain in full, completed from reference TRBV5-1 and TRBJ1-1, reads KAGVTQTPRYLIKTRGQQVTLSCSPISGHRSVSWYQQTPGQGLQFLFEYFSETQRNKGNFPGRFSGRQFSNSRSEMNVSTLELGDSALYLCASSSGGQGNTEAFFGQGTRLTVV.